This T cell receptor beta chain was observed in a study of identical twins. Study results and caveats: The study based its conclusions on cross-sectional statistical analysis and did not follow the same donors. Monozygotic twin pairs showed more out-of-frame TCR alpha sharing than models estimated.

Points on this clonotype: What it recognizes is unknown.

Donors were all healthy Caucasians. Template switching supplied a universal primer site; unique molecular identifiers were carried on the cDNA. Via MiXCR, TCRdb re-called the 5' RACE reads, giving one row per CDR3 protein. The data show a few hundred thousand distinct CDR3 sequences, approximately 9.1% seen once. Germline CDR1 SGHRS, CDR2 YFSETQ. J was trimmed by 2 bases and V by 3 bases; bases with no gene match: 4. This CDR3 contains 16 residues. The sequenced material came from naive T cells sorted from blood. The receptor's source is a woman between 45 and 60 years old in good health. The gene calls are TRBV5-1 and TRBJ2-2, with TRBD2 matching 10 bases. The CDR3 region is CASSSSSGGNTGELFF. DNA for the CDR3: TGCGCCAGCAGCTCCTCTAGCGGGGGAAACACCGGGGAGCTGTTTTTT. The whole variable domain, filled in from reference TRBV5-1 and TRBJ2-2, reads KAGVTQTPRYLIKTRGQQVTLSCSPISGHRSVSWYQQTPGQGLQFLFEYFSETQRNKGNFPGRFSGRQFSNSRSEMNVSTLELGDSALYLCASSSSSGGNTGELFFGEGSRLTVL.